This TCR beta chain was recorded in a study of OX40 agonist ivuxolimab in advanced cancers. Background on the study: Patients received ivuxolimab, an intravenous treatment, every 2 weeks at 0.01 to 10 mg/kg.

The CDR3 is 15 amino acids. In germline, CDR1 is MDHEN, CDR2 SYDVKM. As for this clone: One end of the junction fails to match germline, which may point to a read error.

Assay used: immunoSEQ multiplex PCR; TCRdb lists only in-frame clones, some missing. The profile shows fewer than 80,000 clones, about 90% of them singletons. V is TRBV28 and J is TRBJ1-5; D uncertain. The sequence derives from an adult with an advanced solid tumor such as melanoma, head and neck, liver or kidney cancer. Sample: CD4+ or CD8+ T cells sorted from blood, taken in a trial of the OX40 agonist ivuxolimab. CDR3 protein: CVSSPKGYSNQPQHF. The CDR3 nucleotides read TGTGTCAGCAGTCCCAAGGGATATAGCAATCAGCCCCAGCATTTT.